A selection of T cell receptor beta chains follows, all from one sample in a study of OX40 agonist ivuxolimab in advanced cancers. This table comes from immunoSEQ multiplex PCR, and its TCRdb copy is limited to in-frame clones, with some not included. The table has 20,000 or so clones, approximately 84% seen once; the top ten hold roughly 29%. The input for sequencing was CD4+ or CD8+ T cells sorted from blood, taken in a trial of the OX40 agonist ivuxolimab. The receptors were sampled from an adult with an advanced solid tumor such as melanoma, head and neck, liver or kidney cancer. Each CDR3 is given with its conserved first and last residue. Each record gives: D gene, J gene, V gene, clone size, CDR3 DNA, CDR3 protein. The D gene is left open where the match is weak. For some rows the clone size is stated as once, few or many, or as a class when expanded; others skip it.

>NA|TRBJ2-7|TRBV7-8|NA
TGTGCCAGCAGCTTAGCGGGAGGGGGCACCAAAAACGAGCAGTACTTC
CASSLAGGGTKNEQYF
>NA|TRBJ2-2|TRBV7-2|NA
TGTGCCAGCAGCTTGACCCGAGCAGTAGGCCTTAACACCGGGGAGCTGTTTTTT
CASSLTRAVGLNTGELFF
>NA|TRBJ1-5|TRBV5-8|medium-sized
TGTGCCAGCAGCTTGCAGGGTTTTAGCAATCAGCCCCAGCATTTT
CASSLQGFSNQPQHF
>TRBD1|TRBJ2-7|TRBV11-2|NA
TGTGCCAGCAGCTTAGAAACAGGGGACGGGTACGAGCAGTACTTC
CASSLETGDGYEQYF
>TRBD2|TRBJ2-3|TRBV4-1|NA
TGCGCCAGCCACAGGGGCGGGAGGGGGGATACGCAGTATTTT
CASHRGGRGDTQYF
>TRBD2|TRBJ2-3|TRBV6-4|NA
TGTGCCAGCTCACGGACTAGCGGGAGTTCAGATACGCAGTATTTT
CASSRTSGSSDTQYF
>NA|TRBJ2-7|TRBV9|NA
TGTGCCAGCAGCCCATACAGCGGTACCTACGAGCAGTACTTC
CASSPYSGTYEQYF
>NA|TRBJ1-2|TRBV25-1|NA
TGTGCCAGCAGTGACAGCAACTATGGCTACACCTTC
CASSDSNYGYTF
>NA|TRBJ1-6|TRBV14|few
TGTGCCAGCAGCCAAGTCAGAGGGGCGGGGAGCTCCTATAATTCACCCCTCCACTTT
CASSQVRGAGSSYNSPLHF
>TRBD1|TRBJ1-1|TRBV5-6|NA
TGTGCCAGCGGAATTCAGGGGGGAGATCTGAGCACTGAAGCTTTCTTT
CASGIQGGDLSTEAFF
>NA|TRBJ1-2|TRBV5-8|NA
TGTGCCAGCAGCTTGGATTCAGCCCTGTCTAACTATGGCTACACCTTC
CASSLDSALSNYGYTF
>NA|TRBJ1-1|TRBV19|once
TGTGCCAGTAGTATAGGGGCGGCCATGAACACTGAAGCTTTCTTT
CASSIGAAMNTEAFF
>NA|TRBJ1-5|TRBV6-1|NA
TGTGCCAGCAGTGGTCTCGGAGAAGGGGGCAATCAGCCCCAGCATTTT
CASSGLGEGGNQPQHF
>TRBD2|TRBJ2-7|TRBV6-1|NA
TGTGCCAGCAGTGAGGGTAGCGGGGGTTCCTACGAGCAGTACTTC
CASSEGSGGSYEQYF
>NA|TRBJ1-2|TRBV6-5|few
TGTGCCAGCAGTTACTCGAGGCAGGGAATGAGTGGCTACACCTTC
CASSYSRQGMSGYTF
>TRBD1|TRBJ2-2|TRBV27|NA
TGTGCCAGCAGTTTATCGTACAGGGGGGAAGGGGAGCTGTTTTTT
CASSLSYRGEGELFF
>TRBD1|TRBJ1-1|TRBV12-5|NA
TGTGCTAGTGGCCCTGGACAGGGTGCAATTGAAGCTTTCTTT
CASGPGQGAIEAFF
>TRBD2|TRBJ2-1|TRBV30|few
TGTGCCTGGACCCCATCACCATACGGGGGAGGGTACAATGAGCAGTTCTTC
CAWTPSPYGGGYNEQFF
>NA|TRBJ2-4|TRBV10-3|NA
TGTGCCATCAGTGAGGGGGGGGCCAAAAACATTCAGTACTTC
CAISEGGAKNIQYF
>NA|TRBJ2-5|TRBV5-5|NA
TGTGCCAGCAGCTTGGGGCCGTTGGGATCTGGCCAAGAGACCCAGTACTTC
CASSLGPLGSGQETQYF
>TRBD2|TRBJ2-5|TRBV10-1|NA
TGCGCCAGCAGCAGTAGCGGGGGGGACGAGACCCAGTACTTC
CASSSSGGDETQYF
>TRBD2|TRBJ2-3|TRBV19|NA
TGTGCCAGTAGTCCGTATCAGGCTAGCGGTCTCACAGATACGCAGTATTTT
CASSPYQASGLTDTQYF
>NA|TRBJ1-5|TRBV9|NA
TGTGCCAGCAGCGCCCCGACAGGAGGACGTTCCTATCAGCCCCAGCATTTT
CASSAPTGGRSYQPQHF
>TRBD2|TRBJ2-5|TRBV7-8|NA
TGTGCCAGCAGCTTAGGACTAGCGGGAGTTAGACAAGAGACCCAGTACTTC
CASSLGLAGVRQETQYF
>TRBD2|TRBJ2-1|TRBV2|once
TGTGCCAGCCCGAGCGGGGGGATTGGTGAGCAGTTCTTC
CASPSGGIGEQFF
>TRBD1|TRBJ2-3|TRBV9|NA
TGTGCCAGCAGCTCCGGACAGGGGGTCTCCGTAGATACGCAGTATTTT
CASSSGQGVSVDTQYF
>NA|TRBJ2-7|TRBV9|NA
TGTGCCAGCAGCGTAGTAGGGGGGAGCCACGAGCAGTACTTC
CASSVVGGSHEQYF
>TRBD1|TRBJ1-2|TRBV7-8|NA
TGTGCCAGCAGCCAAGACCGTAGGGACAGAGACTATGGCTACACCTTC
CASSQDRRDRDYGYTF
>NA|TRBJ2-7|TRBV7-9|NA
TGTGCCAGCGGCGACTCCTTTGGGGAGCAGTACTTC
CASGDSFGEQYF
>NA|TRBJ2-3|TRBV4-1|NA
TGCGCCAGCAGCCAAGGGTGGGCACTTCCCGCAGATACGCAGTATTTT
CASSQGWALPADTQYF
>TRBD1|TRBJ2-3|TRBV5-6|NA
TGTGCCAGCAGCCAATTTCCCCGGGACAGTAGCACAGATACGCAGTATTTT
CASSQFPRDSSTDTQYF
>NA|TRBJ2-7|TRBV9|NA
TGTGCCAGCAGCGTAGGGGTTATGCCCTACGAGCAGTACTTC
CASSVGVMPYEQYF